One and the same sample provided the 20 T cell receptor beta chains below, sequenced in a study of CD8 T cells in Susac syndrome. When the RNA was reverse transcribed, random hexamers were used with an input of about 0.5 to 1 ug. TCRdb itself ran the immunoSEQ multiplex PCR reads through MiXCR, one entry per CDR3 protein. The table lists about 73,000 distinct CDR3 sequences, roughly 94% of them singletons. Input material: CD8+ T cells from PBMCs. These receptors originate from a human donor with multiple sclerosis.

The rearrangement links TRBV19 to TRBJ2-6, with D possibly being TRBD1 (6 bases). The CDR3 extends over 17 amino acids. V was clipped by 3 bases and J by 0 bases, with 12 bases between them. The germline CDR1 and CDR2 sequences are LNHDA and SQIVND (reference sequence). The CDR3 protein is CASSITDRSSGANVLTF. The CDR3 nucleotides read TGTGCCAGTAGTATCACGGACAGAAGCTCTGGGGCCAACGTCCTGACTTTC. Full variable domain (outside the CDR3, taken from reference TRBV19 and TRBJ2-6): DGGITQSPKYLFRKEGQNVTLSCEQNLNHDAMYWYRQDPGQGLRLIYYSQIVNDFQKGDIAEGYSVSREKKESFPLTVTSAQKNPTAFYLCASSITDRSSGANVLTFGAGSRLTVL.

The chain links TRBV13 to TRBJ2-7; possibly TRBD1 or TRBD2 for D (5 bases each). The germline gives CDR1 PRHDT, CDR2 FYEKMQ (reference sequence). V was clipped by 5 bases and J by 3 bases, with 14 bases between them. CDR3 length: 14 residues. The CDR3 protein is CASSDRSRGYEQYF. CDR3 sequence (DNA): TGTGCCAGCAGCGATCGTTCGAGGGGCTACGAGCAGTACTTC.

The genes are TRBV27 and TRBJ1-1; 7 bases match TRBD1. The CDR3 is made up of 15 amino acids. The V gene end was trimmed by 5 bases and the J gene end by 0 bases; junction bases not matched to a gene: 6. In germline, CDR1 is MNHEY, CDR2 SMNVEV (reference sequence). The CDR3 DNA is TGTGCCAGCAGTCCCAGGACAGGAATGAACACTGAAGCTTTCTTT. Its protein product is CASSPRTGMNTEAFF.

The chain is built from TRBV30 and TRBJ2-7; no firm D call. The germline gives CDR1 GTSNPN, CDR2 SVGIG (reference sequence). Trimming cost V 6 bases and J 1 base, with 10 bases left between them. The length of the CDR3 is 12 residues. The CDR3: CACTGRSYEQYF. The CDR3 region has the DNA TGTGCCTGCACGGGTCGTTCCTACGAGCAGTACTTC.

This clonotype was observed a single time. The rearrangement links TRBV9 to TRBJ2-6; D is undetermined. CDR1 and CDR2 from the germline V gene are SGDLS and YYNGEE. The CDR3 loop spans 16 amino acids. The V end was cut by 4 bases, the J end by 0 bases, with 11 bases between. Written as DNA, the CDR3 is TGTGCCAGCAGCCTAGGTCCGGCCTCTGGGGCCAACGTCCTGACTTTC. Translation gives CASSLGPASGANVLTF.

V usage is TRBV12-3 or TRBV12-4 and J usage is TRBJ1-2; 8 nucleotides line up with TRBD1. This CDR3 is built from 14 residues. Trimming at V came to 7 bases and at J to 0 bases, leaving 4 bases not matched to a gene. CDR3 bases: TGTGCCAGCACCCCGGGACAGGCTAACTATGGCTACACCTTC. It translates to CASTPGQANYGYTF.

The chain combines TRBV29-1 with TRBJ2-7; TRBD1 is a possible D gene (6 bases). CDR3 size: 12 residues. Germline loops: CDR1 SQVTM, CDR2 ANQGSEA. The V and J ends lost 5 bases and 3 bases respectively, with 11 bases between them. CDR3 protein: CSVSDSFYEQYF. For the CDR3, the DNA is TGCAGCGTTTCGGACAGCTTCTACGAGCAGTACTTC.

The chain is built from TRBV27 and TRBJ2-7; D may be TRBD2 (6 bases). This CDR3 is 14 amino acids long. Deletions cut 2 bases from V and 7 bases from J, with 15 bases between. Germline assignment: CDR1 MNHEY and CDR2 SMNVEV (reference sequence). In DNA, the CDR3 is TGTGCCAGCAGTTTAGTCGGGGGATCTTATGAGCAGTACTTC. It codes for CASSLVGGSYEQYF.

The chain is built from TRBV7-3 and TRBJ2-7, with D possibly being TRBD1 (5 bases). This CDR3 has 14 amino acids. V lost 4 bases to trimming and J lost 2 bases, with 12 bases between them. Looked up from germline, CDR1 is SGHTA and CDR2 is FQGTGA. The CDR3 loop reads CASSSSPGPYEQYF. The CDR3 DNA sequence: TGTGCCAGCAGCTCCAGTCCAGGGCCCTACGAGCAGTACTTC.

The rearrangement uses TRBV29-1 and TRBJ2-1; TRBD2 agrees at 10 bases. Looked up from germline, CDR1 is SQVTM and CDR2 is ANQGSEA. V was pared by 3 bases and J by 8 bases, with 10 bases of the junction left unmatched. CDR3 size: 15 residues. The CDR3, as DNA: TGCAGCGTTGAGATAAGCGGGAGGGCCGGGGATGAGCAGTTCTTC. Its translation: CSVEISGRAGDEQFF.

The chain combines TRBV27 with TRBJ1-2, with D possibly TRBD1 on 6 matching bases. V was trimmed by 4 bases and J by 4 bases, leaving 13 bases between them. CDR1 and CDR2 (germline): MNHEY, SMNVEV (reference sequence). CDR3 length: 14 amino acids. The CDR3 protein is CASSSTGNLYGYTF. The DNA for the CDR3 is TGTGCCAGCAGTTCGACAGGAAACCTCTATGGCTACACCTTC.

The J gene is TRBJ1-1, the V gene TRBV19; D call uncertain. Germline loops: CDR1 LNHDA, CDR2 SQIVND (reference sequence). CDR3 length equals 15 residues. The germline V and J ends were trimmed by 1 base and 0 bases, with 9 bases remaining between them. CDR3 sequence reads: CASSIGYKMNTEAFF. The CDR3, as DNA: TGTGCCAGTAGTATAGGTTACAAAATGAACACTGAAGCTTTCTTT.

The V gene is TRBV9, the J gene TRBJ2-7; 10 bases agree with TRBD2. The V and J ends lost 4 bases and 4 bases, in that order; junction bases with no gene match: 8. CDR3 length equals 15 residues. CDR1 is SGDLS and CDR2 is YYNGEE in the germline V gene. The DNA of the CDR3 is TGTGCCAGCAGCCCAGAGGGTAGCGGGAGGTACGAGCAGTACTTC. Protein: CASSPEGSGRYEQYF.

The V and J genes are TRBV27 and TRBJ1-2, with D uncertain. Trimming cost V 4 bases and J 7 bases, with 16 bases left between them. The CDR3 contains 14 residues. CDR1 and CDR2 (germline): MNHEY, SMNVEV (reference sequence). In DNA, the CDR3 is TGTGCCAGCAGTTCTAATACGGCGTCGAGTGGCTACACCTTC. This gives the protein CASSSNTASSGYTF.

This sequence joins TRBV6-5 and TRBJ2-7, with 8 bases that match TRBD1. The CDR3 covers 12 residues. The V segment lost 5 bases and the J segment 6 bases; nucleotides outside the gene matches: 3. Germline V CDR1 and CDR2: MNHEY, SVGAGI. The CDR3 here is CASSRTGGEQYF. DNA for the CDR3: TGTGCCAGCAGTCGCACAGGGGGCGAGCAGTACTTC.

The CDR3 DNA is TGTGCCAGCAGTTTAAAGCGGGGCTACGAGCAGTACTTC. Protein product: CASSLKRGYEQYF. This chain links TRBV27 with TRBJ2-7; TRBD2 agrees at 7 bases. This CDR3 has 13 amino acids. Trimming removed 2 bases from V and 3 bases from J; junction bases left unmatched: 1. CDR1 is MNHEY and CDR2 is SMNVEV in the germline V gene (reference sequence).

The rearrangement joins TRBV4-1 to TRBJ1-1, with a possible D match to TRBD1 (5 bases). This CDR3 spans 15 amino acids. Per germline, CDR1 MGHRA and CDR2 YSYEKL. V gave up 4 bases and J gave up 4 bases, with 16 bases separating them. CDR3 residues: CASSPKQGVGTEAFF. CDR3 nucleotides: TGCGCCAGCAGCCCGAAGCAAGGGGTAGGCACTGAAGCTTTCTTT.

This clonotype occurred once. The V gene is TRBV29-1, the J gene TRBJ2-5; 10 nucleotides align to TRBD1. The CDR3 covers 16 residues. The germline V gene has CDR1 SQVTM and CDR2 ANQGSEA. V lost 0 bases and J lost 4; bases outside the gene matches: 8. CDR3: CSVEEDSGTGVETQYF. In nucleotides, the CDR3 is TGCAGCGTTGAAGAGGACTCCGGGACAGGGGTAGAGACCCAGTACTTC.

The CDR3 sequence is CASSIGTAWQAFF. In DNA form, the CDR3 reads TGTGCCAGCAGCATTGGGACAGCTTGGCAAGCTTTCTTT. V gene TRBV7-2 combines with J gene TRBJ1-1, with TRBD1 identical over 7 bases. The length of the CDR3 is 13 residues. Germline loops: CDR1 SGHTA, CDR2 FQGNSA. V was clipped by 5 bases and J by 9 bases; unmatched bases: 9.

The count of this clonotype is one. V gene TRBV6-6 combines with J gene TRBJ2-2, with TRBD1 identical over 11 bases. Germline values: CDR1 MNHNY, CDR2 SVGAGI (reference sequence). The CDR3 runs to 14 residues. With V trimmed by 6 bases and J by 8 bases, 5 bases remained unmatched. Here the CDR3 reads CASRWTGGKGELFF. CDR3 DNA sequence: TGTGCCAGCAGGTGGACAGGGGGCAAGGGGGAGCTGTTTTTT.